The next 16 T cell receptor beta chains were all read from a single sample in a study of blood T cell repertoires in COVID-19 (dated by TCRdb to the early 2020s). To prepare the library, the immunoSEQ multiplex PCR assay was applied. TCRdb re-hosts the immuneACCESS table, in-frame sequences only. Its copies lack some clones; in the studies checked, an unresolved V gene accounts for under half of them, and the cause for the rest is not known. The sample table shows over 30,000 clones, and roughly 88% are seen once. 6.3% of the sample rests with the top ten. The material sequenced was peripheral blood. The receptors originated from a human donor in a cohort sampled during active COVID-19.

The rearrangement links TRBV7-9 to TRBJ2-5, with 8 bases matching TRBD2. Germline V gene data show CDR1 as SEHNR and CDR2 as FQNEAQ (reference sequence). V dropped 5 bases and J dropped 7; count of bases not matched to a gene: 3. The CDR3 runs to 12 residues. For the CDR3, the DNA is TGTGCCAGCAGCCCAGCGGGGGCGACCCAGTACTTC. Translation: CASSPAGATQYF. Using reference TRBV7-9 and TRBJ2-5 for the parts outside the CDR3, the full variable domain is DTGVSQNPRHKITKRGQNVTFRCDPISEHNRLYWYRQTLGQGPEFLTYFQNEAQLEKSRLLSDRFSAERPKGSFSTLEIQRTEQGDSAMYLCASSPAGATQYFGPGTRLLVL.

The chain carries TRBV6-5 and TRBJ1-1; 7 bases agree with TRBD1. The CDR3 contains 16 residues. Looked up from germline, CDR1 is MNHEY and CDR2 is SVGAGI. J was trimmed by 1 base and V by 0 bases; bases with no gene match: 5. The CDR3 DNA is TGTGCCAGCAGTTACTCGGAGGGGGCACGGAACACTGAAGCTTTCTTT. Protein product: CASSYSEGARNTEAFF.

The genes are TRBV10-1 and TRBJ1-1; 8 positions agree with TRBD1. The CDR3 consists of 16 residues. Trimming at V came to 6 bases and at J to 5 bases, leaving 14 bases not matched to a gene. Germline V gene lookup returns CDR1 WNHNN and CDR2 SYGVQD (reference sequence). CDR3 in DNA: TGCGCCAGCAGCTACCGAGTCGGACAGGGCTTAACTGAAGCTTTCTTT. Its protein product is CASSYRVGQGLTEAFF.

V is TRBV6-8 and J is TRBJ2-7, with 8 nucleotides matching TRBD1. Per germline, CDR1 MNHGY and CDR2 SAAAGT. The length of the CDR3 is 13 residues. Trimming at V came to 9 bases and at J to 3 bases, leaving 7 bases not matched to a gene. CDR3 region: CARRTGPRYEQYF. The CDR3 DNA reads as TGTGCCAGACGGACAGGGCCTCGCTACGAGCAGTACTTC.

The V and J genes are TRBV6-5 and TRBJ1-5; no reliable D call. V lost 5 bases and J 4 bases, leaving 15 bases between the germline ends. The CDR3 has 15 residues. CDR1 and CDR2 from the germline V gene are MNHEY and SVGAGI. The CDR3 loop is CASSRTYGGNQPQHF. The DNA for the CDR3 is TGTGCCAGCAGTCGAACCTATGGAGGGAATCAGCCCCAGCATTTT.

This chain connects TRBV3-1 (or the pseudogene TRBV3-2) to TRBJ1-2; D gene ambiguous. Germline CDR1 and CDR2: LGHDT and YNNKEL (reference sequence). The CDR3 length is 13 residues. V lost 8 bases to trimming and J lost 6 bases, with 16 bases between them. This CDR3 reads CASGLHGEHGYTF. The CDR3 DNA reads TGTGCCAGCGGGCTCCACGGGGAGCATGGCTACACCTTC.

The chain recombines TRBV11-2 with TRBJ1-4; the D is unclear. The CDR3 runs to 14 residues. Germline CDR1 SGHAT, CDR2 FQNNGV. Trimming took off 5 bases at V and 1 base at J, with 8 bases between the two ends. The CDR3 loop reads CASSPQITNEKLFF. The CDR3 coding sequence is TGTGCCAGCAGCCCTCAGATAACTAATGAAAAACTGTTTTTT. Using reference TRBV11-2 and TRBJ1-4 for the parts outside the CDR3, the full variable domain is EAGVAQSPRYKIIEKRQSVAFWCNPISGHATLYWYQQILGQGPKLLIQFQNNGVVDDSQLPKDRFSAERLKGVDSTLKIQPAKLEDSAVYLCASSPQITNEKLFFGSGTQLSVL.

In this sample, this clone turned up once. The chain employs TRBV6-5 and TRBJ2-1; 8 nucleotides align to TRBD2. Germline V gene data show CDR1 as MNHEY and CDR2 as SVGAGI. The CDR3 length is 15 residues. V lost 2 bases to trimming and J lost 6 bases; unmatched junction nucleotides: 6. CDR3 in amino acids: CASSYGYGTSNEQFF. The CDR3 DNA reads as TGTGCCAGCAGTTACGGGTACGGGACTAGCAATGAGCAGTTCTTC.

This chain uses TRBV5-1 with TRBJ1-1, with TRBD1 matching 9 bases. The germline V gene has CDR1 SGHRS and CDR2 YFSETQ. Germline trimming cut 0 bases from V and 5 bases from J; bases unmatched to any gene: 8. The CDR3 spans 16 residues. The CDR3 is CASSLANRGPKTEAFF. As DNA, the CDR3 is TGCGCCAGCAGCTTGGCCAACAGGGGGCCGAAGACTGAAGCTTTCTTT.

The chain is built from TRBV10-3 and TRBJ2-3; tentative D call: TRBD1 (8 bases). V was trimmed by 4 bases and J by 5 bases, leaving 22 bases between them. CDR3 size: 17 residues. Germline CDR1 and CDR2: ENHRY and SYGVKD. The CDR3 DNA follows: TGTGCCATCAGTGGGGGGACAGGTCGCGGGGGCCAAGATACGCAGTATTTT. As protein: CAISGGTGRGGQDTQYF.

The J gene is TRBJ1-2, the V gene TRBV2, with TRBD1 matching over 8 bases. V lost 6 bases, J lost 2 bases, and 2 bases stayed unmatched. The CDR3 is made up of 13 amino acids. Germline V gene data show CDR1 as SNHLY and CDR2 as FYNNEI. CDR3 nucleotides: TGTGCCAGCAGACGGACAGGGAACTATGGCTACACCTTC. Amino acids: CASRRTGNYGYTF.

This chain connects TRBV7-2 to TRBJ2-2; 7 bases are a match to TRBD2. The germline V gene has CDR1 SGHTA and CDR2 FQGNSA. This CDR3 contains 16 residues. The J segment lost 1 base and the V segment lost 4 bases, leaving 6 bases of the junction unmatched. As DNA, the CDR3 is TGTGCCAGCAGCTCCCGGGAGGCACGGAACACCGGGGAGCTGTTTTTT. It is translated as CASSSREARNTGELFF.

V and J are TRBV4-2 and TRBJ2-7; TRBD1 matches 8 bases. From germline, CDR1 is LGHNA and CDR2 YNFKEQ. The junction had 5 bases not matched to a gene; V was cut back by 4 bases and J by 0 bases. This CDR3 spans 15 amino acids. In nucleotides, the CDR3 is TGTGCCAGCAGCCTCCGGGACAGGAGCTCCTACGAGCAGTACTTC. It translates to CASSLRDRSSYEQYF.

V usage is TRBV3-1 (or the pseudogene TRBV3-2) and J usage is TRBJ2-1; D is possibly TRBD2 (6 bases). Germline loops: CDR1 LGHDT, CDR2 YNNKEL (reference sequence). V gave up 1 base and J gave up 1 base, with 17 bases separating them. This CDR3 has 18 amino acids. The CDR3 DNA sequence: TGTGCCAGCAGCCAAGGTAAATTTGCGGGGCAGTCCTACAATGAGCAGTTCTTC. Translation gives CASSQGKFAGQSYNEQFF.

The chain recombines TRBV28 with TRBJ2-3; D is ambiguous. The CDR3 runs 10 residues. Germline V CDR1 and CDR2: MDHEN, SYDVKM. V shed 8 bases and J shed 5 bases, with 5 bases lying between them. The CDR3 bases are TGTGCCAGCTCGGGAGATACGCAGTATTTT. Translating it yields CASSGDTQYF. Together with reference TRBV28 and TRBJ2-3, the CDR3 gives the full variable domain: DVKVTQSSRYLVKRTGEKVFLECVQDMDHENMFWYRQDPGLGLRLIYFSYDVKMKEKGDIPEGYSVSREKKERFSLILESASTNQTSMYLCASSGDTQYFGPGTRLTVL.

Relative to its sample, this clone is medium-sized. J is TRBJ2-5 and V is TRBV20-1; 7 bases are a match to TRBD1. J lost 2 bases, V lost 3 bases, and 12 bases had no gene match. Germline V gene sequence: CDR1 DFQATT, CDR2 SNEGSKA (reference sequence). This CDR3 has 16 amino acids. DNA for the CDR3: TGCAGTGCTAGTTACCCCAGGGGGAGAAGACAAGAGACCCAGTACTTC. This codes for CSASYPRGRRQETQYF.